Below, 8 T cell receptor beta chains from the same sample are listed, as sequenced in a study of blood T cells in healthy people across ages. A J-beta primer mix and a sample-barcoded 5' primer were used in a second PCR of roughly 6 to 11 cycles. MiXCR, applied by TCRdb to the 5' RACE reads, yields one record per CDR3 protein. The sample has some 1,500,000 distinct CDR3 sequences, around 40% seen once; the top ten hold about 4%. The sample taken for sequencing was blood. The receptors come from a woman aged 18-29 years in good health.

The genes are TRBV4-1 and TRBJ1-2, with a possible D match to TRBD1 (5 bases). Deletions cut 2 bases from V and 2 bases from J, with 12 bases between. There are 15 residues in the CDR3. Germline lookup yields CDR1 MGHRA and CDR2 YSYEKL. The DNA for the CDR3 is TGCGCCAGCAGCCAACACAGCCAGGGAAACTATGGCTACACCTTC. As protein: CASSQHSQGNYGYTF.

The V call is TRBV29-1, the J call TRBJ1-1, with D possibly matching TRBD1 (6 bases). V was clipped by 6 bases and J by 0 bases, with 11 bases between them. This CDR3 has 13 residues. Germline assignment: CDR1 SQVTM and CDR2 ANQGSEA. CDR3 DNA: TGCAGCGTCCACAGGGTTATGAACACTGAAGCTTTCTTT. Translation gives CSVHRVMNTEAFF.

This clonotype came up a few times. The rearrangement joins TRBV7-2 to TRBJ1-2; maybe TRBD1 (5 bases). The CDR3 spans 15 residues. Germline-derived CDR1 and CDR2 are SGHTA and FQGNSA. V gave up 4 bases and J gave up 4 bases, with 16 bases separating them. The CDR3 region is CASSSMGQESYGYTF. CDR3 DNA: TGTGCCAGCAGCTCCATGGGGCAGGAGAGCTATGGCTACACCTTC.

The rearrangement uses TRBV20-1 and TRBJ2-7, with 7 bases matching TRBD1. J lost 6 bases, V lost 3 bases, and 8 bases had no gene match. The CDR3 consists of 13 residues. Germline V gene sequence: CDR1 DFQATT, CDR2 SNEGSKA (reference sequence). The chain's CDR3 is CSASQTGTGEQYF. CDR3 bases: TGCAGTGCTAGCCAGACAGGGACGGGCGAGCAGTACTTC.

The rearrangement links TRBV14 to TRBJ2-1, with 11 bases aligning to TRBD2. After removal of 3 bases from V and 3 bases from J, the junction contained 4 bases not matched to a gene. The CDR3 totals 16 residues. Germline assignment: CDR1 SGHDN and CDR2 FVKESK. The CDR3 sequence: CASSHLAGGVYNEQFF. In DNA form, the CDR3 reads TGTGCCAGCAGCCACTTAGCGGGAGGGGTCTACAATGAGCAGTTCTTC.

V usage is TRBV29-1 and J usage is TRBJ1-2; TRBD1 might be the D (5 bases). Looked up from germline, CDR1 is SQVTM and CDR2 is ANQGSEA. CDR3 length: 15 residues. The V end was cut by 7 bases, the J end by 2 bases, with 20 bases between. CDR3 in DNA: TGCAGCGCTGGGGGGGTGCGCAGTACGAACTATGGCTACACCTTC. Translated: CSAGGVRSTNYGYTF.

In this sample, this clonotype turned up once. The chain is built from TRBV10-3 and TRBJ2-1; a weak D match, TRBD2 (6 bases). The CDR3 covers 14 residues. With 6 bases removed from V and 4 bases from J, the gap between germline ends came to 13 bases. Germline values: CDR1 ENHRY, CDR2 SYGVKD. As DNA, the CDR3 is TGTGCCATCAGCGACGGGACTTTTTACAATGAGCAGTTCTTC. It translates to CAISDGTFYNEQFF.

The table lists this clonotype with a count of one. This chain connects TRBV7-2 to TRBJ2-5; 9 nucleotides match TRBD2. The CDR3 contains 15 residues. V gave up 2 bases and J gave up 4 bases; unmatched junction bases: 5. Per germline, CDR1 SGHTA and CDR2 FQGNSA. The CDR3 region is CASSLQAGGGETQYF. The DNA of the CDR3 is TGTGCCAGCAGCTTACAAGCGGGGGGAGGAGAGACCCAGTACTTC. The whole variable domain, filled in from reference TRBV7-2 and TRBJ2-5, reads GAGVSQSPSNKVTEKGKDVELRCDPISGHTALYWYRQSLGQGLEFLIYFQGNSAPDKSGLPSDRFSAERTGGSVSTLTIQRTQQEDSAVYLCASSLQAGGGETQYFGPGTRLLVL.